A selection of T cell receptor beta chains follows, all from one sample in a study of T cells in Graves' hyperthyroidism and ophthalmopathy. TCRdb re-called the multiplex PCR reads through MiXCR, storing one row per CDR3 protein. The repertoire has 250,000 to 300,000 distinct CDR3 sequences, roughly an eighth of them found once; the top ten carry roughly 8.2%. The sequencing sample was made of blood. The receptors here all came from a middle-aged woman with Graves' hyperthyroidism. CDR3s include the opening cysteine and the closing phenylalanine or tryptophan. The order of the fields is CDR3 DNA, CDR3 protein, clone size, J gene, V gene, D gene. D genes are given only for firm matches. Size is stated as once, few, many, or a class for an expanded clone.

DNA: TGTGCCAGCAGTTACCTCTCCAACTATGGCTACACCTTC
CDR3: CASSYLSNYGYTF
size: many
J: TRBJ1-2
V: TRBV12-3/TRBV12-4
D: -

DNA: TGCAGTGCACAGACTAGCGTCTGGGGTGAGCAGTACTTC
CDR3: CSAQTSVWGEQYF
size: many
J: TRBJ2-7
V: TRBV20-1
D: TRBD2

DNA: TGTGCCAGCAGCCCCCGGGCAGGGGGCATGAACACTGAAGCTTTCTTT
CDR3: CASSPRAGGMNTEAFF
size: many
J: TRBJ1-1
V: TRBV9
D: TRBD1

DNA: TGCAGCGTCTCCGGGACTAGCGGGACTCAGTACTTC
CDR3: CSVSGTSGTQYF
size: few
J: TRBJ2-5
V: TRBV29-1
D: TRBD2

DNA: TGTGCCATCAGTGAGCTAGAGGCCTACGAGCAGTACTTC
CDR3: CAISELEAYEQYF
size: many
J: TRBJ2-7
V: TRBV10-3
D: -

DNA: TGTGCCAGCAGTGTCTCGCGTAGGCAGCCCTACGAGCAGTACTTC
CDR3: CASSVSRRQPYEQYF
size: many
J: TRBJ2-7
V: TRBV2
D: -

DNA: TGTGCCAGCAGCTTTTCAAACAGGGGGTTCTATGGCTACACCTTC
CDR3: CASSFSNRGFYGYTF
size: many
J: TRBJ1-2
V: TRBV7-9
D: TRBD1

DNA: TGTGCCAGTAGTGACGGACTAGCGGCTCAAGAGACCCAGTACTTC
CDR3: CASSDGLAAQETQYF
size: many
J: TRBJ2-5
V: TRBV19
D: TRBD2

DNA: TGTGCCAGCAGTCAGGGGAGCTTTAACTATGGCTACACCTTC
CDR3: CASSQGSFNYGYTF
size: many
J: TRBJ1-2
V: TRBV28
D: -

DNA: TGCAGTGCTAGAGGGTTAGCCAGAGAGACCCAGTACTTC
CDR3: CSARGLARETQYF
size: many
J: TRBJ2-5
V: TRBV20-1
D: -